The source of this TCR beta chain is a study of blood T cells in healthy people across ages (dated by TCRdb to 2013 to 2016). In the study overall: In model experiments, template switching captured roughly one uniquely barcoded TCR beta cDNA molecule for every two T cells. To avoid experimental bias, donors of different ages were randomly spread across the sequencing lanes. Two additional independent replicas of 1 million unique cDNA reads from the same blood draw were analyzed for two donors (one aged 18 to 30 and one aged 80 or older). The study measured age-related changes in TCR beta repertoire diversity using deep sequencing normalized with unique cDNA molecular identifiers. The donors were divided into four age groups: young (average roughly 15 years), middle-aged (approximately 42), aged (approximately 62) and long-lived (nearly 85). Findings and caveats that apply to the study as a whole: Because donor CMV infection status was unknown, age-related changes in expanded clonotypes were potentially confounded. Observed TCR beta diversity correlated strongly with the percentage of naive T cells measured by flow cytometry. Compared with the aged group, the long-lived group had more naive CD4+ T cells, fewer expanded clones and increased TCR diversity, a pattern suggesting age selection. Estimates of total diversity from one million sequenced T cells were regarded as lower bounds and underestimates. Since profiling was done on bulk unsorted PBMCs, naive and antigen-experienced compartments could not be conclusively compared. As age increased, observed TCR beta diversity per million T cells dropped in a roughly linear way, and a significant reduction was already evident by age about 36.

This clonotype came up once. Its antigen has not been determined. Base qualities are not recorded, but no much larger clone differs from it by a single base. Library creation used 5' RACE. The reads were generated on an Illumina HiSeq 2500. The second PCR ran for roughly 6 to 11 cycles and used a J-beta primer mix along with a sample-barcoded 5' primer. Each TCR beta cDNA molecule received a unique molecular identifier from a template-switch 5' adaptor carrying 12 random nucleotides. Each sample yielded at least 2.5 million CDR3-containing paired-end reads. All of the RNA was converted into first-strand cDNA using the Mint cDNA synthesis kit, with a TRBC-specific oligonucleotide serving as the primer. Following uracil-DNA glycosylase treatment, all cDNA underwent a first 18-cycle PCR with the universal primers M1SS and BC2_uni_R. As for how the authors treated the data: Normalization of each sample was performed by random selection of 1 million high-quality reads, each carrying a distinct molecular identifier. Instead of being binned into consensus sequences, reads that shared molecular identifiers were thrown out. MiTCR, with a Q25 quality threshold and the strictest error-elimination algorithm, was used for CDR3 identification, clonotype clustering and error correction. Lower-bound total TCR beta diversity was estimated with a nonparametric unseen species model using Euler transformation. Through fastp at Q25 and MiXCR, TCRdb rebuilt clones from the public reads, retaining in-frame beta chains. Under each unique CDR3 protein, matching rows form one entry showing the most common genes and DNA. These V and J calls derive from TCRdb rather than the authors' analysis. The sample table lists about a million distinct CDR3 sequences, about two fifths of them with a count of one. The leading ten clones occupy 10% to 15% of the sample.

Looking up the germline V gene yields CDR1 SGHRS and CDR2 YFSETQ. At the junction V is shortened by 3 bases and J by 1 base, with 13 bases in between. The CDR3 covers 15 residues, taking in both the cysteine and the phenylalanine. Just CDR3 DNA is preserved here, 45 bases in frame from base 1. Donors were a few dozen systemically healthy Caucasian individuals from Russia aged about 6 to 100 years. About 10 milliliters of peripheral blood were drawn from each donor into EDTA-treated Vacutainer tubes. Ficoll-Paque density-gradient centrifugation was used to isolate PBMCs, with at least 6.5 million obtained per sample. Total RNA, at least 5 micrograms per sample, was extracted from PBMCs with Trizol reagent. For every donor, an aliquot of PBMCs went through flow cytometry to measure the percentages of naive CD45RAhigh/CD27high T cells.

The material sequenced was blood. The chain joins TRBV5-1 to TRBJ2-5; confidence is insufficient to name the D gene. This clonotype was sampled from a man aged 18 to 30 in good health. In nucleotides, the sequence is TGCGCCAGCAGCTGGGATTTCGACGTCCAAGAGACCCAGTACTTC. Its product reads: CASSWDFDVQETQYF.